Below, 22 T cell receptor beta chains from the same sample are listed, as sequenced in a study of blood T cell dynamics during melanoma immunotherapy. Time point defined: week 3, after first cycle of checkpoint inhibitor. Clones were sequenced by immunoSEQ multiplex PCR, and TCRdb holds only the in-frame ones, with some missing. Here the sample spans about 7,800 clones, around nine tenths being singletons. The specimen was blood, collected from a patient treated with checkpoint blockade. Every receptor here comes from a human donor with melanoma.

This rearrangement joins TRBV9 to TRBJ2-3; 7 bases line up with TRBD2. Germline loops: CDR1 SGDLS, CDR2 YYNGEE. V dropped 3 bases and J dropped 2; count of bases not matched to a gene: 15. There are 18 residues in the CDR3. The CDR3 coding sequence is TGTGCCAGCAGCGAGAGGGCCGGCGGGAGAGATCCCACAGATACGCAGTATTTT. Amino acid sequence: CASSERAGGRDPTDTQYF.

The genes are TRBV5-1 and TRBJ2-3; a possible D gene is TRBD2 (5 bases). Trimming took 0 bases from V and 0 from J, leaving 8 bases between them. Germline V gives CDR1 SGHRS, CDR2 YFSETQ. The length of the CDR3 is 15 residues. CDR3 DNA: TGCGCCAGCAGCTTGGGAGCGGATAGCACAGATACGCAGTATTTT. Translation: CASSLGADSTDTQYF.

This clone showed up just a few times. The V gene is TRBV28, the J gene TRBJ1-2; TRBD1 is a possible D gene (5 bases). V was pared by 5 bases and J by 6 bases, with 16 bases between. CDR1 is MDHEN, CDR2 SYDVKM, per germline. The length of the CDR3 is 14 residues. Here the CDR3 reads CASSPGGQVDGYTF. For the CDR3, the DNA is TGTGCCAGCAGTCCCGGGGGTCAGGTGGATGGCTACACCTTC.

This rearrangement joins TRBV5-5 to TRBJ1-4; TRBD1 matches at 7 bases. CDR1 SGHKS and CDR2 YYEKEE come from the germline V gene (reference sequence). J gave up 7 bases and V 4 bases, and 7 bases lay outside the gene matches. The CDR3 has 14 residues. The DNA for the CDR3 is TGTGCCAGCAGCGGAACAGGGGTCGGTGAAAAACTGTTTTTT. Translation: CASSGTGVGEKLFF.

With respect to this clone: The conserved phenylalanine or tryptophan is not found at the CDR3 terminus, so this likely reflects a read error. The chain combines TRBV27 with TRBJ2-7; TRBD1 is a possible D gene (5 bases). The V end lost 6 bases, the J end lost 2 bases, and 11 bases lay between the germline ends. Germline CDR1 reads MNHEY; CDR2 reads SMNVEV (reference sequence). CDR3 length: 13 residues. The CDR3 DNA reads as TGTGCCAGCAGCACGACAGATACCTACGAGCAGTACCTC. Residues: CASSTTDTYEQYL.

The V gene is TRBV5-4, the J gene TRBJ1-1, with 10 positions matching TRBD1. This CDR3 contains 14 residues. V dropped 2 bases and J dropped 6; count of bases not matched to a gene: 4. The germline gives CDR1 SGHNT, CDR2 YYREEE (reference sequence). As DNA, the CDR3 is TGTGCCAGCAGCTTAGACAGGGGGCGGCCTGAAGCTTTCTTT. It translates to CASSLDRGRPEAFF.

The chain has TRBV19 and TRBJ2-7, with D hard to call. The germline V gene encodes CDR1 LNHDA and CDR2 SQIVND (reference sequence). The CDR3 runs to 15 residues. V was cut by 0 bases and J by 8 bases, with 17 bases left in between. CDR3 residues: CASSIDLRSSSQQYF. In DNA form, the CDR3 reads TGTGCCAGTAGTATAGACCTCCGTTCGAGTTCCCAGCAGTACTTC.

This clone has only one observation. The genes are TRBV4-1 and TRBJ2-5; no definite D call. CDR3 length: 13 amino acids. Germline CDR1 MGHRA, CDR2 YSYEKL. Trimming took 3 bases from V and 2 from J, leaving 7 bases between them. The CDR3 here is CASSHWQQETQYF. The CDR3 coding sequence is TGCGCCAGCAGCCATTGGCAGCAAGAGACCCAGTACTTC.

The chain has TRBV30 and TRBJ2-1; 12 nucleotides match TRBD2. The CDR3 contains 18 residues. Trimming removed 1 base from V and 4 bases from J; junction bases left unmatched: 11. Germline CDR1 is GTSNPN and CDR2 is SVGIG (reference sequence). CDR3 region: CAWSGGASGRVLYNEQFF. CDR3 DNA: TGTGCCTGGAGTGGAGGGGCTAGCGGGAGGGTCCTTTACAATGAGCAGTTCTTC.

The chain joins TRBV11-3 to TRBJ2-2; maybe TRBD2 (6 bases). The CDR3 length is 14 residues. The germline V gene has CDR1 SGHNT and CDR2 YENEEA. Trimming stripped 7 bases from V and 4 bases from J, with 13 bases between. The CDR3, as DNA: TGTGCCAGCAACCCCGGAGGGACCACCGGGGAGCTGTTTTTT. This codes for CASNPGGTTGELFF.

V usage is TRBV27 and J usage is TRBJ2-1; 8 bases align to TRBD2. The CDR3 totals 15 residues. From germline, CDR1 is MNHEY and CDR2 SMNVEV (reference sequence). With V trimmed by 6 bases and J by 2 bases, 6 bases remained unmatched. The CDR3 sequence is CASRISGAPYNEQFF. CDR3 in DNA: TGTGCCAGCAGAATTAGCGGGGCTCCCTACAATGAGCAGTTCTTC.

This chain connects TRBV5-1 to TRBJ2-1, with 7 bases that match TRBD1. The CDR3 is 15 residues long. V lost 2 bases, J lost 6 bases, and 8 bases stayed unmatched. CDR1 and CDR2 (germline): SGHRS, YFSETQ. The CDR3 DNA is TGCGCCAGCAGCTTCGGGACAGATCCCTCCAATGAGCAGTTCTTC. The encoded protein is CASSFGTDPSNEQFF.

This clone came up a few times. This chain joins TRBV25-1 and TRBJ2-5; TRBD2 aligns across 12 bases. This CDR3 comprises 16 residues. Germline CDR1 is MGHDK and CDR2 is SYGVNS. J gave up 4 bases and V 5 bases, and 8 bases lay outside the gene matches. The CDR3 sequence is CASSRLAGAGGETQYF. The CDR3 DNA is TGTGCCAGCAGTCGACTAGCGGGAGCGGGAGGAGAGACCCAGTACTTC.

The chain links TRBV6-4 to TRBJ2-3; D possibly matches TRBD1 or TRBD2 (5 bases each). V was pared by 6 bases and J by 5 bases, with 18 bases between. Germline CDR1 is MRHNA and CDR2 is SNTAGT. This CDR3 is built from 15 residues. The CDR3 DNA is TGTGCCAGCAGCGGGGCGGCGGACTCTATAGATACGCAGTATTTT. Translating gives CASSGAADSIDTQYF.

This rearrangement joins TRBV28 to TRBJ2-7; a weak D match, TRBD2 (5 bases). The germline V gene encodes CDR1 MDHEN and CDR2 SYDVKM. The CDR3 sequence is 12 residues long. With 7 bases removed from V and 3 bases from J, the gap between germline ends came to 10 bases. Here the CDR3 DNA reads TGTGCCAGCACCGACGGAGGCTACGAGCAGTACTTC. It encodes CASTDGGYEQYF.

V usage is TRBV28 and J usage is TRBJ1-5; D not resolved. The length of the CDR3 is 17 residues. Per germline, CDR1 MDHEN and CDR2 SYDVKM. The V and J ends lost 5 bases and 0 bases respectively, with 17 bases between them. CDR3 sequence reads: CASSPQVPSYSNQPQHF. The CDR3 DNA reads as TGTGCCAGCAGTCCCCAGGTCCCATCTTATAGCAATCAGCCCCAGCATTTT.

This sequence joins TRBV27 and TRBJ2-4, with 7 bases identical to TRBD2. The CDR3 sequence is 13 residues long. Germline V gene lookup returns CDR1 MNHEY and CDR2 SMNVEV (reference sequence). V lost 7 bases and J lost 5; bases outside the gene matches: 5. In DNA form, the CDR3 reads TGTGCCAGCAAAGGGCTAGCGGAAAACATTCAGTACTTC. It codes for CASKGLAENIQYF.

The CDR3 protein is CASSLVRDRERTGELFF. In DNA, the CDR3 is TGTGCCAGCAGCTTGGTCCGGGACAGGGAACGAACCGGGGAGCTGTTTTTT. The chain has TRBV5-4 and TRBJ2-2; 9 bases are a match to TRBD1. V shed 0 bases, J shed 5 bases, and the junction held 8 bases outside the gene matches. The CDR3 runs to 17 residues. Germline V lookup: CDR1 SGHNT, CDR2 YYREEE (reference sequence).

The chain has TRBV27 and TRBJ2-5; no clear D gene. The germline gives CDR1 MNHEY, CDR2 SMNVEV (reference sequence). V was trimmed by 5 bases and J by 5 bases, leaving 12 bases between them. This CDR3 is built from 13 residues. CDR3 in DNA: TGTGCCAGCAGTCCCCTTCACAAGGAGACCCAGTACTTC. The encoded protein is CASSPLHKETQYF.

J is TRBJ2-7 and V is TRBV30; 12 bases line up with TRBD2. Trimming cost V 5 bases and J 7 bases; bases outside gene matches: 6. This CDR3 is 13 amino acids long. CDR1 is GTSNPN, CDR2 SVGIG, per germline (reference sequence). CDR3 sequence (DNA): TGTGCCTGGGCTAGCGGGGGGGCACGGGAGCAGTACTTC. Amino acids: CAWASGGAREQYF.

As regards this clone: At one boundary the junction diverges from the germline segment, which might be a read error. V gene TRBV10-2 combines with J gene TRBJ2-7; possibly TRBD2 for D (6 bases). The CDR3 length is 14 residues. The germline V gene has CDR1 WSHSY and CDR2 SAAADI. The CDR3 DNA reads as TGCGCCAGCAGAGAGTGGACTACCAACGAGCCCCTGTACTTC. As protein: CASREWTTNEPLYF.

V gene TRBV7-2 combines with J gene TRBJ2-1; no reliable D call. In germline, CDR1 is SGHTA, CDR2 FQGNSA. The CDR3 sequence is 15 residues long. Trimming took off 4 bases at V and 2 bases at J, with 12 bases between the two ends. CDR3 protein: CASSWVGQAYNEQFF. CDR3 in DNA: TGTGCCAGCAGCTGGGTTGGGCAGGCCTACAATGAGCAGTTCTTC.